These T cell receptor beta chains were read from a single sample in a study of beta chain features in type 1 diabetes. Data came from immunoSEQ multiplex PCR; TCRdb stores just in-frame clones and leaves some out. Seen here are roughly 400,000 clones, around a tenth observed once, and the top ten hold 0.55% to 0.75%. Sequencing was carried out using central memory CD4+ T cells from blood. These receptors came from a man aged 25 to 45 with type 1 diabetes. Both conserved end residues are part of each CDR3. Each record gives: D gene, V gene, J gene, clone size, CDR3 protein, CDR3 DNA. The D gene is left open where the match is weak. Size is stated for part of the rows, as once, few or many counts, or as a class when the clone is expanded.

D: .
V: TRBV7-2
J: TRBJ2-6
size: .
CDR3: CASSLAQSGANVLTF
DNA: TGTGCCAGCAGCTTAGCACAATCTGGGGCCAACGTCCTGACTTTC

D: .
V: TRBV11-2
J: TRBJ1-1
size: .
CDR3: CASSPNAERNTEAFF
DNA: TGTGCCAGCAGCCCGAACGCCGAAAGGAACACTGAAGCTTTCTTT

D: TRBD1
V: TRBV7-2
J: TRBJ2-7
size: .
CDR3: CASSVGQGANEQYF
DNA: TGTGCCAGCAGCGTAGGACAGGGGGCCAACGAGCAGTACTTC

D: TRBD1
V: TRBV27
J: TRBJ2-1
size: few
CDR3: CASTLHRQGGKQFF
DNA: TGTGCCAGCACCTTACACAGACAGGGGGGAAAGCAGTTCTTC

D: TRBD1
V: TRBV5-1
J: TRBJ2-3
size: .
CDR3: CASSFTGQGQDTQYF
DNA: TGCGCCAGCAGCTTTACGGGACAGGGGCAAGATACGCAGTATTTT

D: .
V: TRBV5-1
J: TRBJ2-6
size: few
CDR3: CASSPGAFSGANVLTF
DNA: TGCGCCAGCAGCCCTGGGGCCTTCTCTGGGGCCAACGTCCTGACTTTC

D: .
V: TRBV27
J: TRBJ1-4
size: .
CDR3: CASSTQGGREKLFF
DNA: TGTGCCAGCAGTACACAGGGCGGGAGGGAAAAACTGTTTTTT

D: .
V: TRBV20-1
J: TRBJ1-1
size: few
CDR3: CSVERGTRAFF
DNA: TGCAGTGTCGAGAGAGGTACTCGGGCTTTCTTT

D: TRBD1
V: TRBV6-5
J: TRBJ2-4
size: .
CDR3: CASSGTGRDIQYF
DNA: TGTGCCAGCAGTGGGACAGGGAGGGACATTCAGTACTTC

D: .
V: TRBV28
J: TRBJ2-1
size: .
CDR3: CASSFGSYNEQFF
DNA: TGTGCCAGCAGTTTTGGATCCTACAATGAGCAGTTCTTC

D: .
V: TRBV10-2
J: TRBJ2-5
size: few
CDR3: CASSDFGTQYF
DNA: TGCGCCAGCAGTGATTTCGGGACCCAGTACTTC

D: .
V: TRBV30
J: TRBJ1-5
size: few
CDR3: CAWRGQSNQPQHF
DNA: TGTGCCTGGAGAGGACAGAGCAATCAGCCCCAGCATTTT

D: .
V: TRBV7-8
J: TRBJ1-5
size: few
CDR3: CASSLVVQGGQPQHF
DNA: TGTGCCAGCAGCTTAGTAGTACAGGGCGGTCAGCCCCAGCATTTT

D: TRBD1
V: TRBV2
J: TRBJ1-2
size: .
CDR3: CASSEGQGGGYTF
DNA: TGTGCCAGCAGTGAAGGACAGGGGGGCGGCTACACCTTC

D: TRBD2
V: TRBV27
J: TRBJ2-7
size: .
CDR3: CASSLKGLAKYEQYF
DNA: TGTGCCAGCAGTTTAAAGGGACTAGCGAAATACGAGCAGTACTTC

D: TRBD1
V: TRBV6-6
J: TRBJ2-7
size: few
CDR3: CASRKGGTNYEQYF
DNA: TGTGCCAGCAGAAAAGGGGGCACGAACTACGAGCAGTACTTC

D: TRBD1
V: TRBV5-1
J: TRBJ2-7
size: .
CDR3: CASSLGGTGGWMQYF
DNA: TGCGCCAGCAGCTTGGGCGGGACAGGGGGCTGGATGCAGTACTTC

D: TRBD1
V: TRBV2
J: TRBJ1-2
size: few
CDR3: CASTRDRGRSSNYGYTF
DNA: TGTGCCAGCACCCGGGACAGGGGCCGTTCAAGCAACTATGGCTACACCTTC

D: .
V: TRBV6-4
J: TRBJ2-3
size: few
CDR3: CASRQADTDTQYF
DNA: TGTGCCAGCAGACAGGCTGACACAGATACGCAGTATTTT

D: TRBD1
V: TRBV7-2
J: TRBJ2-7
size: few
CDR3: CASSFRGPGYEQYF
DNA: TGTGCCAGCAGCTTCAGGGGGCCCGGCTACGAGCAGTACTTC

D: TRBD1
V: TRBV10-3
J: TRBJ2-3
size: few
CDR3: CAISGQGAKNTQYF
DNA: TGTGCCATCAGTGGTCAGGGGGCAAAGAATACGCAGTATTTT

D: .
V: TRBV6-1
J: TRBJ2-5
size: .
CDR3: CASSQVMGRIQETQYF
DNA: TGTGCCAGCAGTCAAGTGATGGGACGGATACAAGAGACCCAGTACTTC

D: .
V: TRBV5-1
J: TRBJ1-2
size: .
CDR3: CASSIGPPADYGYTF
DNA: TGCGCCAGCAGCATCGGGCCCCCGGCTGATTATGGCTACACCTTC

D: .
V: TRBV6-1
J: TRBJ2-3
size: few
CDR3: CASSPGTSTDTQYF
DNA: TGTGCCAGCAGTCCCGGGACTAGCACAGATACGCAGTATTTT

D: TRBD2
V: TRBV28
J: TRBJ2-7
size: many
CDR3: CASSSPRGSGSVYEQYF
DNA: TGTGCCAGCAGTTCCCCCCGGGGTAGCGGGAGTGTCTACGAGCAGTACTTC

D: .
V: TRBV18
J: TRBJ2-5
size: many
CDR3: CASSPIPGALETQYF
DNA: TGTGCCAGCTCACCAATTCCCGGAGCGCTCGAGACCCAGTACTTC

D: .
V: TRBV27
J: TRBJ1-5
size: .
CDR3: CASSRMGDGLYSNQPQHF
DNA: TGTGCCAGCAGTAGGATGGGGGACGGACTATATAGCAATCAGCCCCAGCATTTT

D: TRBD1
V: TRBV5-1
J: TRBJ1-1
size: few
CDR3: CASSATGLEAFF
DNA: TGCGCCAGCAGCGCGACAGGGCTCGAAGCTTTCTTT

D: .
V: TRBV7-2
J: TRBJ1-1
size: few
CDR3: CASSPPGAFRHTEAFF
DNA: TGTGCCAGCAGCCCTCCCGGGGCATTCCGGCACACTGAAGCTTTCTTT

D: TRBD2
V: TRBV6-5
J: TRBJ2-4
size: .
CDR3: CASSLAGGNIQYF
DNA: TGTGCCAGCAGTCTAGCGGGAGGTAACATTCAGTACTTC

D: .
V: TRBV4-2
J: TRBJ2-5
size: .
CDR3: CASSPQIQETQYF
DNA: TGTGCCAGCAGCCCCCAGATACAAGAGACCCAGTACTTC

D: .
V: TRBV18
J: TRBJ1-1
size: few
CDR3: CASSPPDRNTEAFF
DNA: TGTGCCAGCTCACCACCGGACAGGAACACTGAAGCTTTCTTT

D: TRBD2
V: TRBV4-2
J: TRBJ2-3
size: .
CDR3: CASSQDRASGRATQYF
DNA: TGTGCCAGCAGCCAAGATAGGGCTAGCGGGAGGGCTACGCAGTATTTT

D: .
V: TRBV14
J: TRBJ1-5
size: many
CDR3: CASSLRGINQPQHF
DNA: TGTGCCAGCAGCCTTCGGGGGATCAATCAGCCCCAGCATTTT

D: TRBD2
V: TRBV7-2
J: TRBJ2-5
size: .
CDR3: CASSLRTSGSPDF
DNA: TGTGCCAGCAGCCTCCGGACTAGCGGGTCCCCCGACTTC

D: .
V: TRBV30
J: TRBJ1-5
size: few
CDR3: CAWSLGGGNQPQHF
DNA: TGTGCCTGGAGTCTGGGGGGGGGCAATCAGCCCCAGCATTTT

D: TRBD2
V: TRBV11-2
J: TRBJ2-7
size: few
CDR3: CASSFGASGRSLEQYF
DNA: TGTGCCAGCAGCTTCGGCGCTAGCGGGAGATCGTTGGAGCAGTACTTC

D: .
V: TRBV27
J: TRBJ2-3
size: many
CDR3: CASGKERDNTDTQYF
DNA: TGTGCCAGCGGCAAAGAGCGGGACAACACAGATACGCAGTATTTT

D: TRBD2
V: TRBV14
J: TRBJ2-7
size: .
CDR3: CASSHLQSGSASYEQYF
DNA: TGTGCCAGCAGCCATCTTCAAAGCGGGAGCGCATCCTACGAGCAGTACTTC

D: .
V: TRBV4-2
J: TRBJ2-1
size: .
CDR3: CASSQDQIRRSSYNEQFF
DNA: TGTGCCAGCAGCCAAGATCAAATCAGGCGGAGCTCCTACAATGAGCAGTTCTTC

D: .
V: TRBV10-3
J: TRBJ1-6
size: .
CDR3: CAISEGPSPLHF
DNA: TGTGCCATCAGTGAGGGTCCGTCACCCCTCCACTTT